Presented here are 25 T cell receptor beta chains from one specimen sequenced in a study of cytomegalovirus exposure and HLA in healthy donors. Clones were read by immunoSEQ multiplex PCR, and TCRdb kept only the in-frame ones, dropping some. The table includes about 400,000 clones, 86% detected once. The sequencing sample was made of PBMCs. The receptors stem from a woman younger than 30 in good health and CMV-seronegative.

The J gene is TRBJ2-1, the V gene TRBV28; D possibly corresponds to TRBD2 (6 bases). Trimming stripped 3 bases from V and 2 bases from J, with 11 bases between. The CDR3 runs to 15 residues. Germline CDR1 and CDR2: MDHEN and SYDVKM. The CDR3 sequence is CASSFIAETYNEQFF. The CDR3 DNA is TGTGCCAGCAGTTTCATAGCGGAAACCTACAATGAGCAGTTCTTC.

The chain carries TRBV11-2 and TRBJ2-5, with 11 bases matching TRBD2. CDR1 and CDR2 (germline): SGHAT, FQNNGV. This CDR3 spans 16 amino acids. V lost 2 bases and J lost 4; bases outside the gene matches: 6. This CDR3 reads CASSLPGTSGIETQYF. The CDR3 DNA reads TGTGCCAGCAGCTTACCCGGGACTAGCGGAATAGAGACCCAGTACTTC.

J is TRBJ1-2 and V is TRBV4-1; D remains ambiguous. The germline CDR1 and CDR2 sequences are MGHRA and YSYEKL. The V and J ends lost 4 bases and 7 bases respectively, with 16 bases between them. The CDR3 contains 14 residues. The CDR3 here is CASSLWREESGYTF. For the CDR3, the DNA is TGCGCCAGCAGCCTTTGGCGAGAGGAGAGTGGCTACACCTTC.

The CDR3 reads CATRSTLAGFYEQYF. In DNA, the CDR3 is TGTGCCACCAGGTCGACTCTAGCGGGTTTCTACGAGCAGTACTTC. J is TRBJ2-7 and V is TRBV15; TRBD2 agrees at 8 bases. CDR1 is LNHNV and CDR2 is YYDKDF in the germline V gene (reference sequence). There are 15 residues in the CDR3. With V trimmed by 6 bases and J by 3 bases, 10 bases remained unmatched.

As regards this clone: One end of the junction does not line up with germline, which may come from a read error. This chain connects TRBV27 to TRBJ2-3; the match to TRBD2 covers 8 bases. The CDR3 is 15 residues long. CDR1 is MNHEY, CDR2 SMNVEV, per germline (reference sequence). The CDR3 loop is CASGLAGYSTDTQYF. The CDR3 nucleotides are TGTGCCAGCGGTTTAGCGGGGTATAGCACAGATACGCAGTATTTT.

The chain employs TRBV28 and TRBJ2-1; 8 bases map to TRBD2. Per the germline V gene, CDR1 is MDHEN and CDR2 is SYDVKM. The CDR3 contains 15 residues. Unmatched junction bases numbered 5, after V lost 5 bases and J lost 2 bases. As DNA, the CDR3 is TGTGCCAGCAGTCCCCCCGGGGGGGCCTACAATGAGCAGTTCTTC. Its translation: CASSPPGGAYNEQFF.

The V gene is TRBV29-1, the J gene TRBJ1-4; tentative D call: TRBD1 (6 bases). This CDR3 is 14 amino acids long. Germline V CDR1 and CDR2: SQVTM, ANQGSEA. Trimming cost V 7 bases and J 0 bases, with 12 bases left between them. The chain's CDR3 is CSAGQKATNEKLFF. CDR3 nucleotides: TGCAGCGCCGGACAGAAGGCAACTAATGAAAAACTGTTTTTT.

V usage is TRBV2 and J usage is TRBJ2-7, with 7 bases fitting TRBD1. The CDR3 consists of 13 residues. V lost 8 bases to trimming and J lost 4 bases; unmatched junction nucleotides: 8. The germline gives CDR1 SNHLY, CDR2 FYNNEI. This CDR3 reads CASGTETLYEQYF. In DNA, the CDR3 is TGTGCCAGCGGGACAGAGACACTTTACGAGCAGTACTTC. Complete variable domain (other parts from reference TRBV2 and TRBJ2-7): EPEVTQTPSHQVTQMGQEVILRCVPISNHLYFYWYRQILGQKVEFLVSFYNNEISEKSEIFDDQFSVERPDGSNFTLKIRSTKLEDSAMYFCASGTETLYEQYFGPGTRLTVT.

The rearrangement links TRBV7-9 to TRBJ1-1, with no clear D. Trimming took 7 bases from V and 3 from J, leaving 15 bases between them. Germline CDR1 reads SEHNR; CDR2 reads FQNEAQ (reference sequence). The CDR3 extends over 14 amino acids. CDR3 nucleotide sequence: TGTGCCAGCACCAGACTTGGGAGCGACACTGAAGCTTTCTTT. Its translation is CASTRLGSDTEAFF.

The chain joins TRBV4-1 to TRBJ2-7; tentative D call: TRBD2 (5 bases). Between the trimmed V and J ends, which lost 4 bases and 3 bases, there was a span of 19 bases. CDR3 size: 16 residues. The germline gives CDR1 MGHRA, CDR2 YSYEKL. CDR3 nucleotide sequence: TGCGCCAGCAGCCCAGAAGAGGGCGCGCGACTCTACGAGCAGTACTTC. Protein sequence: CASSPEEGARLYEQYF.

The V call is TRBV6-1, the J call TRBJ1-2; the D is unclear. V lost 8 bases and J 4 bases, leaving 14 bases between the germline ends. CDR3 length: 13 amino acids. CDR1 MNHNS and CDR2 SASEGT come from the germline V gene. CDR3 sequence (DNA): TGTGCCAGCTCGGCGGCTCGGGGCTATGGCTACACCTTC. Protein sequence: CASSAARGYGYTF.

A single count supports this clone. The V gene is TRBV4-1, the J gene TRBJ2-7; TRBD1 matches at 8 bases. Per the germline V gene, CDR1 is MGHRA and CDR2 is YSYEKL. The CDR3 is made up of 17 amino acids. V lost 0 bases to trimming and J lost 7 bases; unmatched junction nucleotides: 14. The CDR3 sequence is CASSQDAPTGAKFEQYF. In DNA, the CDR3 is TGCGCCAGCAGCCAAGACGCCCCGACAGGGGCGAAATTTGAGCAGTACTTC.

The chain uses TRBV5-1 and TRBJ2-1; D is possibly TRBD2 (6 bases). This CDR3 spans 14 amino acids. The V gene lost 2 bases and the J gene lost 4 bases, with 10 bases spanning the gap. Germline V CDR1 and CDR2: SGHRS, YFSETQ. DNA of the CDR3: TGCGCCAGCAGCTTCGGGACTGCGTACAATGAGCAGTTCTTC. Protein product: CASSFGTAYNEQFF.

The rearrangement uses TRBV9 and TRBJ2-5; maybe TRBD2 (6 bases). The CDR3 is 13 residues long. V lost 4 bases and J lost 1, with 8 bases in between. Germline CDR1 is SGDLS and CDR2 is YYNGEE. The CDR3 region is CASSPGLQETQYF. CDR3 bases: TGTGCCAGCAGCCCGGGACTCCAAGAGACCCAGTACTTC.

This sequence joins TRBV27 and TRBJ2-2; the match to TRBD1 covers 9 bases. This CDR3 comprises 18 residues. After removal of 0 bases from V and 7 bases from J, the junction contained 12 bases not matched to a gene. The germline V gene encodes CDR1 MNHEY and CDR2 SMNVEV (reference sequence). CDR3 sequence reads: CASSLSLLAQGASGELFF. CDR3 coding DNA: TGTGCCAGCAGTTTATCCTTACTCGCACAGGGGGCCAGCGGGGAGCTGTTTTTT.

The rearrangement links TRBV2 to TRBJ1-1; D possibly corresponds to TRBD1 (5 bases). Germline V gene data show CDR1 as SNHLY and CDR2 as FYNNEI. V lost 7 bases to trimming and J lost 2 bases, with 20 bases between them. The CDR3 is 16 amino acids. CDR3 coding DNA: TGTGCCAGCACTTCCCGCCGACAAGGGGTAAACACTGAAGCTTTCTTT. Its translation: CASTSRRQGVNTEAFF.

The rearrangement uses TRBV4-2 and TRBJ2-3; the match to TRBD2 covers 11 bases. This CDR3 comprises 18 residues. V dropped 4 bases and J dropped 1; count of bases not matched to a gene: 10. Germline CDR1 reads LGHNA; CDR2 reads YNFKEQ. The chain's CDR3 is CASSPLAGGRSGTDTQYF. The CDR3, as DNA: TGTGCCAGCAGCCCTCTAGCGGGGGGTCGGTCTGGCACAGATACGCAGTATTTT.

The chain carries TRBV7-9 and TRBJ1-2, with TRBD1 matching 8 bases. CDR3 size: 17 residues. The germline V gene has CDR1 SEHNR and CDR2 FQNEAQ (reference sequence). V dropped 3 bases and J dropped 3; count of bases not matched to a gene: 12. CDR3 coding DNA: TGTGCCAGCAGCTTCGACAGGGGAAGGGGGTGGGACTATGGCTACACCTTC. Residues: CASSFDRGRGWDYGYTF. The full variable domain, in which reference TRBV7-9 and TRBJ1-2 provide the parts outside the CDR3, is DTGVSQNPRHKITKRGQNVTFRCDPISEHNRLYWYRQTLGQGPEFLTYFQNEAQLEKSRLLSDRFSAERPKGSFSTLEIQRTEQGDSAMYLCASSFDRGRGWDYGYTFGSGTRLTVV.

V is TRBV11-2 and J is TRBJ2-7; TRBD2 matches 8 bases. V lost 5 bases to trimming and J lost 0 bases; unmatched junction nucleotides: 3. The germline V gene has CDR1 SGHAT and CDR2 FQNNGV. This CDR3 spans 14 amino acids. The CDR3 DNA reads TGTGCCAGCAGCCCTGGGACTAGCTCCTACGAGCAGTACTTC. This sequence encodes CASSPGTSSYEQYF.

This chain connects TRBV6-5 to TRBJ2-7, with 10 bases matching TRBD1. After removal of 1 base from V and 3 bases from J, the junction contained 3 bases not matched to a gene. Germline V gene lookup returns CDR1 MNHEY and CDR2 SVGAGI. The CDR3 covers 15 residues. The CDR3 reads CASSYLRDRGYEQYF. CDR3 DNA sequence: TGTGCCAGCAGTTACTTGCGGGACAGGGGCTACGAGCAGTACTTC.

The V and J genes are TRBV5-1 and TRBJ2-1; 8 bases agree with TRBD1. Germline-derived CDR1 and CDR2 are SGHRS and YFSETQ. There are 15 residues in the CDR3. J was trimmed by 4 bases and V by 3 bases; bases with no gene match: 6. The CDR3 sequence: CASSSEGTGYNEQFF. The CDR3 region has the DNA TGCGCCAGCAGCTCGGAAGGGACAGGATACAATGAGCAGTTCTTC.

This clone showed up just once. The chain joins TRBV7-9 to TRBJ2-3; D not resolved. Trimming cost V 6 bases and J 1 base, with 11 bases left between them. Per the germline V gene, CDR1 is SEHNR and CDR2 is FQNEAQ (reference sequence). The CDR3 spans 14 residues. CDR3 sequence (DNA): TGTGCCAGCAGTCCCCGGAGAGGCACAGATACGCAGTATTTT. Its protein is CASSPRRGTDTQYF.

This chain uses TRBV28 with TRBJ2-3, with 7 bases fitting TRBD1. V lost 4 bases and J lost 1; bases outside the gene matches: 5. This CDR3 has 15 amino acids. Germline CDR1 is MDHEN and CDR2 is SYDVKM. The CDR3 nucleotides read TGTGCCAGCAGTTCTCCCGGGACAGGCACAGATACGCAGTATTTT. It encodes CASSSPGTGTDTQYF.

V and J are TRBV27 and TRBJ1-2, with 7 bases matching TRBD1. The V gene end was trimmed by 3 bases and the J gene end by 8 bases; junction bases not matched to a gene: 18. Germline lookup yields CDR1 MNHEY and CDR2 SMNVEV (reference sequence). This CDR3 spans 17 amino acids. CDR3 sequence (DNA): TGTGCCAGCAGTTTTGAGGGAACAGGGGCCGGAGAAGGGGGCTACACCTTC. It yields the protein CASSFEGTGAGEGGYTF.

CDR3 protein: CASSQEQGSNSPLHF. The CDR3 region has the DNA TGCGCCAGCAGCCAAGAGCAGGGAAGTAATTCACCCCTCCACTTT. This chain connects TRBV4-1 to TRBJ1-6, with D possibly being TRBD1 (5 bases). Per the germline V gene, CDR1 is MGHRA and CDR2 is YSYEKL. The CDR3 length is 15 residues. The V and J ends lost 0 bases and 6 bases respectively, with 9 bases between them.